The TCR beta chain described here comes from a study of T cells in tuberculosis. V was pared by 2 bases and J by 8 bases, with 2 bases of the junction left unmatched. The CDR3 totals 15 residues. Germline CDR1 SGHTA, CDR2 FQGNSA. TCR-alpha and TCR-beta chains were sequenced unpaired. Here immunoSEQ multiplex PCR was the method, and the copy in TCRdb shows in-frame clones only, minus some. The sample lists 55,000 to 60,000 clones; roughly 90% were seen once. Thawed, overnight-rested PBMC were stained with GMM-loaded CD1B tetramer, viability dye and anti-CD3, then sorted. The CD1B tetramers carried C32 glucose monomycolate purified from Rhodococcus equi.

The chain links TRBV7-2 to TRBJ2-1, with 14 bases lining up with TRBD2. This receptor was identified in an adult woman with latent tuberculosis. Sequencing input: CD1b-GMM tetramer-negative cells sorted from PBMCs. The CDR3 nucleotides read TGTGCCAGCAGCTTAAGACTAGCGGGGGGGGATGAGCAGTTCTTC. Its translation is CASSLRLAGGDEQFF.